This T cell receptor (beta chain) was sequenced in a study of blood T cell repertoires in COVID-19. Study-wide context: The samples span acute and convalescent COVID-19 from the United States, Italy and Spain. PBMCs, B-cell-depleted T cells, or T cells provided the cDNA or gDNA that made up the material.

Germline V gene sequence: CDR1 MNHEY, CDR2 SVGAGI. The CDR3 sequence is 15 residues long. V dropped 5 bases and J dropped 0; count of bases not matched to a gene: 6. This clone was counted between two and nine times. As originally analysed: Estimated nucleated cell counts came from reference gene primer amplification. Here immunoSEQ multiplex PCR was the method, and the copy in TCRdb shows in-frame clones only, minus some. V and J calls and clone size come straight from that table; D and trimming were deduced from the DNA. The data show 100,000 to 150,000 clones, 88% seen once. This sequence was found in a human donor in a cohort sampled during active COVID-19. V is TRBV6-5 and J is TRBJ2-7; 8 bases align to TRBD1. The sample consisted of peripheral blood. CDR3 region: CASSSTGGSSYEQYF. The CDR3 DNA reads TGTGCCAGCAGTAGTACAGGGGGGAGCTCCTACGAGCAGTACTTC.